Listed here are 20 T cell receptor beta chains from one sample, sequenced in a study of blood T cell repertoires in COVID-19. Using immunoSEQ multiplex PCR, the repertoire was profiled, and TCRdb retains in-frame clones only, with some absent. The repertoire consists of under 250,000 clones, with roughly 80% occurring once and the leading ten covering roughly 2.7%. The material sequenced was peripheral blood. These receptors originate from a woman between 70 and 85 years old with active or convalescent COVID-19.

V and J are TRBV6-5 and TRBJ2-7; tentative D call: TRBD2 (5 bases). The V end was cut by 7 bases, the J end by 6 bases, with 10 bases between. In germline, CDR1 is MNHEY, CDR2 SVGAGI. This CDR3 is built from 11 residues. CDR3: CASKWGVEQYF. CDR3 DNA: TGTGCCAGCAAATGGGGAGTCGAGCAGTACTTC.

This chain uses TRBV5-1 with TRBJ1-1; TRBD1 matches 8 bases. V lost 7 bases, J lost 2 bases, and 4 bases stayed unmatched. The CDR3 extends over 13 amino acids. Germline loops: CDR1 SGHRS, CDR2 YFSETQ. For the CDR3, the DNA is TGCGCCAGCGGACAGGGTATAAACACTGAAGCTTTCTTT. Encoded protein: CASGQGINTEAFF.

This chain uses TRBV20-1 with TRBJ2-7, with 9 bases that match TRBD1. The germline CDR1 and CDR2 sequences are DFQATT and SNEGSKA (reference sequence). The CDR3 runs to 11 residues. CDR3 amino acids: CKRDREYEQYF. In nucleotides, the CDR3 is TGCAAGAGGGACAGGGAGTACGAGCAGTACTTC.

The chain combines TRBV2 with TRBJ2-5, with D possibly matching TRBD2 (6 bases). The V end was cut by 7 bases, the J end by 5 bases, with 14 bases between. Germline assignment: CDR1 SNHLY and CDR2 FYNNEI. This CDR3 is 13 amino acids long. CDR3 in amino acids: CASTYLGGETQYF. DNA for the CDR3: TGTGCCAGCACCTATCTGGGAGGTGAGACCCAGTACTTC. Full variable domain (missing parts from reference TRBV2 and TRBJ2-5): EPEVTQTPSHQVTQMGQEVILRCVPISNHLYFYWYRQILGQKVEFLVSFYNNEISEKSEIFDDQFSVERPDGSNFTLKIRSTKLEDSAMYFCASTYLGGETQYFGPGTRLLVL.

The chain couples TRBV2 to TRBJ1-1; 9 nucleotides align to TRBD1. Germline V gene data show CDR1 as SNHLY and CDR2 as FYNNEI. The junction had 4 bases not matched to a gene; V was cut back by 6 bases and J by 5 bases. The CDR3 contains 13 residues. The CDR3 DNA sequence: TGTGCCAGCAGGGTGACAGGGGGTACTGAAGCTTTCTTT. It specifies CASRVTGGTEAFF.

Written as DNA, the CDR3 is TGTGCCAGCAGCGTAGCTACTAGCAACTTGGGCTACACCTTC. Residues: CASSVATSNLGYTF. V is TRBV9 and J is TRBJ1-2; D unclear. Germline V lookup: CDR1 SGDLS, CDR2 YYNGEE. This CDR3 has 14 residues. Between the trimmed V and J ends, which lost 0 bases and 8 bases, there was a span of 14 bases.

V and J are TRBV5-5 and TRBJ2-7, with D tentatively TRBD1 (6 bases). The V end was cut by 4 bases, the J end by 6 bases, with 14 bases between. CDR1 and CDR2 from the germline V gene are SGHKS and YYEKEE (reference sequence). CDR3 size: 13 residues. DNA for the CDR3: TGTGCCAGCAGCGCAGAGGGCAGGGGCGAGCAGTACTTC. Amino acid sequence: CASSAEGRGEQYF.

The gene calls are TRBV4-1 and TRBJ1-4; TRBD1 is a possible D gene (5 bases). V lost 4 bases, J lost 4 bases, and 10 bases lay in between. There are 14 residues in the CDR3. The germline V gene encodes CDR1 MGHRA and CDR2 YSYEKL. CDR3 coding DNA: TGCGCCAGCAGCCTCCAGGGTGGTAATGAAAAACTGTTTTTT. Its translation: CASSLQGGNEKLFF.

The genes are TRBV28 and TRBJ2-2, with a tentative D call TRBD1 (6 bases). V lost 2 bases and J 4 bases, leaving 17 bases between the germline ends. This CDR3 comprises 17 residues. Germline CDR1 reads MDHEN; CDR2 reads SYDVKM. DNA for the CDR3: TGTGCCAGCAGTTTAGGGTATTGGGGGCGCAGCACCGGGGAGCTGTTTTTT. This gives the protein CASSLGYWGRSTGELFF.

The chain employs TRBV5-1 and TRBJ1-2; D perhaps matches TRBD1 (5 bases). The germline V and J ends were trimmed by 0 bases and 4 bases, with 7 bases remaining between them. Per the germline V gene, CDR1 is SGHRS and CDR2 is YFSETQ. The length of the CDR3 is 13 residues. The DNA for the CDR3 is TGCGCCAGCAGCTTGGTACAGGCCTATGGCTACACCTTC. Translating gives CASSLVQAYGYTF.

The CDR3: CASSLTLTGDTEAFF. In DNA, the CDR3 is TGTGCCAGCAGTTTAACCCTTACGGGGGACACTGAAGCTTTCTTT. This chain connects TRBV27 to TRBJ1-1, with D perhaps TRBD1 (5 bases). Deletions cut 2 bases from V and 3 bases from J, with 13 bases between. Germline V gene lookup returns CDR1 MNHEY and CDR2 SMNVEV (reference sequence). This CDR3 has 15 residues.

V gene TRBV19 combines with J gene TRBJ2-7; 7 bases align to TRBD2. CDR1 is LNHDA, CDR2 SQIVND, per germline (reference sequence). The V gene end was trimmed by 5 bases and the J gene end by 1 base; junction bases not matched to a gene: 8. The CDR3 has 15 residues. The CDR3 nucleotides are TGTGCCAGTAGTTGGTCTAGCGGTCGATCCTACGAGCAGTACTTC. It is translated as CASSWSSGRSYEQYF.

This CDR3 reads CASGRESYNEQFF. CDR3 sequence (DNA): TGTGCTAGTGGTCGGGAGTCCTACAATGAGCAGTTCTTC. V is TRBV12-5 and J is TRBJ2-1; tentative D call: TRBD2 (6 bases). The CDR3 consists of 13 residues. Germline loops: CDR1 LGHNT, CDR2 FRNRAP. Trimming stripped 5 bases from V and 1 base from J, with 6 bases between.

The chain couples TRBV7-2 to TRBJ1-1; D may be TRBD1 (5 bases). Germline lookup yields CDR1 SGHTA and CDR2 FQGNSA. CDR3 length equals 14 residues. V was pared by 3 bases and J by 1 base, with 9 bases between. The CDR3 spells CASSFRTGNTEAFF. CDR3 coding DNA: TGTGCCAGCAGCTTTAGAACAGGGAACACTGAAGCTTTCTTT.

The gene calls are TRBV3-1 (or the pseudogene TRBV3-2) and TRBJ2-1; D not resolved. The CDR3 is 14 residues long. Germline lookup yields CDR1 LGHDT and CDR2 YNNKEL (reference sequence). Trimming left V 3 bases short and J 4 bases short, with 10 bases between. Here the CDR3 DNA reads TGTGCCAGCAGCCAGGGCGAATTTTACAATGAGCAGTTCTTC. Translation: CASSQGEFYNEQFF.

This clone was counted a few times. The chain couples TRBV7-3 to TRBJ2-1, with D possibly TRBD2 on 5 matching bases. The CDR3 has 14 amino acids. Germline assignment: CDR1 SGHTA and CDR2 FQGTGA. Trimming left V 3 bases short and J 5 bases short, with 11 bases between. The CDR3 coding sequence is TGTGCCAGCAGCTTGAGACTAACAGACAATGAGCAGTTCTTC. Protein: CASSLRLTDNEQFF.

This clone was seen just once. The chain couples TRBV2 to TRBJ2-5, with D possibly TRBD2 on 5 matching bases. Deletions cut 6 bases from V and 1 base from J, with 9 bases between. This CDR3 is 13 amino acids long. The germline CDR1 and CDR2 sequences are SNHLY and FYNNEI. The CDR3 region is CASRPGFQETQYF. DNA of the CDR3: TGTGCCAGCAGGCCGGGGTTCCAAGAGACCCAGTACTTC.

V and J are TRBV21-1 and TRBJ2-2; whether TRBD2, the table's D call, matches the DNA was not checked. TRBV21-1 is recorded as a pseudogene. The CDR3 is 18 residues long. CDR3 amino acids: CASSKVPKGGANTGELFF. For the CDR3, the DNA is TGTGCCAGCAGCAAAGTTCCGAAGGGCGGGGCCAACACCGGGGAGCTGTTTTTT.

J is TRBJ2-7 and V is TRBV5-1; tentatively, D is TRBD2 (6 bases). The CDR3 runs to 11 residues. The V end was cut by 4 bases, the J end by 4 bases, with 6 bases between. The V gene's germline CDR1 is SGHRS and CDR2 YFSETQ. The CDR3 coding sequence is TGCGCCAGCAGCGGGGGGTACGAGCAGTACTTC. This codes for CASSGGYEQYF.

The CDR3 bases are TGCAGCGCTGGACTAGCGGAACTTAGGTATACGCAGTATTTT. The encoded protein is CSAGLAELRYTQYF. The rearrangement links TRBV29-1 to TRBJ2-3, with TRBD2 matching over 10 bases. J lost 7 bases, V lost 7 bases, and 11 bases had no gene match. The CDR3 consists of 14 residues. CDR1 and CDR2 (germline): SQVTM, ANQGSEA.